Reported below is one T cell receptor beta chain. Its specificity is not known. Germline lookup yields CDR1 ENHRY and CDR2 SYGVKD. The V and J ends lost 8 bases and 5 bases, in that order; junction bases with no gene match: 9. The CDR3 is made up of 15 amino acids. This record belongs to a study of CD8 T cells in ankylosing spondylitis. TCRdb fed the 5' RACE reads into MiXCR, producing one record per CDR3 protein. In the table there are about 330,000 distinct CDR3 sequences, 6.5% to 10% of which are singletons. Study findings and constraints: Ankylosing spondylitis blood appeared to carry a characteristic TCR beta motif of roughly 8 highly homologous variants.

The sequenced sample consisted of blood, either unsorted or a sorted T cell fraction (not recorded which). The rearrangement links TRBV10-3 to TRBJ2-2, with 9 bases fitting TRBD2. The TCR originated in a male donor with ankylosing spondylitis. In nucleotides, the CDR3 is TGTGCCATCGCCTATAGCGGGAGTGTAACCGGGGAGCTGTTTTTT. Its protein is CAIAYSGSVTGELFF.